One sample yielded the 20 T cell receptor beta chains listed below, sequenced in a study of blood T cell repertoires in COVID-19. Assay: immunoSEQ multiplex PCR; the TCRdb copy retains only in-frame clones and omits some. The sample lists almost 200,000 clones, about 89% occurring once. The sample consisted of PBMCs or T cells enriched from blood (not recorded which). The receptors come from a young woman who had recovered from COVID-19.

The chain uses TRBV9 and TRBJ2-1, with a weak D call TRBD2 (6 bases). Germline V CDR1 and CDR2: SGDLS, YYNGEE. Deletions cut 2 bases from V and 0 bases from J, with 15 bases between. CDR3 length equals 17 residues. The CDR3 nucleotides are TGTGCCAGCAGCGTGGGGGGAGGAACCATCTCCTACAATGAGCAGTTCTTC. This gives the protein CASSVGGGTISYNEQFF.

This clone was counted between two and nine times. The chain recombines TRBV9 with TRBJ2-2; D might be TRBD2 (5 bases). V was shortened by 4 bases and J by 4 bases, with 11 bases between the two germline ends. Germline V gene data show CDR1 as SGDLS and CDR2 as YYNGEE. The CDR3 runs 14 residues. The CDR3 sequence is CASSPGLPTGELFF. The CDR3 region has the DNA TGTGCCAGCAGCCCAGGACTGCCCACCGGGGAGCTGTTTTTT.

This chain uses TRBV27 with TRBJ1-6, with 7 bases that match TRBD1. V was pared by 7 bases and J by 10 bases, with 4 bases of the junction left unmatched. CDR1 MNHEY and CDR2 SMNVEV come from the germline V gene (reference sequence). The CDR3 length is 12 residues. The CDR3 sequence: CASMGQYSPLHF. For the CDR3, the DNA is TGTGCCAGCATGGGACAGTACTCACCCCTCCACTTT.

The gene calls are TRBV30 and TRBJ1-5; D is unresolved. Germline CDR1 reads GTSNPN; CDR2 reads SVGIG (reference sequence). The CDR3 covers 15 residues. Deletions cut 2 bases from V and 5 bases from J, with 16 bases between. The CDR3, as DNA: TGTGCCTGGAGTTCTACATTCCCCAGGCATCAGCCCCAGCATTTT. It is translated as CAWSSTFPRHQPQHF.

This clone was seen only a few times. This chain connects TRBV30 to TRBJ1-2; TRBD1 is a possible D gene (5 bases). This CDR3 is built from 13 residues. The germline V and J ends were trimmed by 0 bases and 6 bases, with 11 bases remaining between them. From germline, CDR1 is GTSNPN and CDR2 SVGIG (reference sequence). The chain's CDR3 is CAWSVQEGNGYTF. DNA for the CDR3: TGTGCCTGGAGTGTACAGGAGGGGAATGGCTACACCTTC. Full variable domain (remainder filled in from reference TRBV30 and TRBJ1-2): SQTIHQWPATLVQPVGSPLSLECTVEGTSNPNLYWYRQAAGRGLQLLFYSVGIGQISSEVPQNLSASRPQDRQFILSSKKLLLSDSGFYLCAWSVQEGNGYTFGSGTRLTVV.

The rearrangement uses TRBV19 and TRBJ1-2; D not certain. The V and J ends lost 7 bases and 1 base respectively, with 7 bases between them. Germline V gene data show CDR1 as LNHDA and CDR2 as SQIVND (reference sequence). The CDR3 is 12 amino acids. The DNA of the CDR3 is TGTGCCAGTAAAGCCCTTAACTATGGCTACACCTTC. Amino acid sequence: CASKALNYGYTF.

V gene TRBV3-1 (or the pseudogene TRBV3-2) combines with J gene TRBJ1-1, with 7 bases lining up with TRBD1. The CDR3 spans 14 residues. Germline V gives CDR1 LGHDT, CDR2 YNNKEL (reference sequence). Trimming took 3 bases from V and 6 from J; bases not matched to a gene: 7. The CDR3 nucleotides read TGTGCCAGCAGCCAGAACAGGGGTTGGGCTGAAGCTTTCTTT. Its protein is CASSQNRGWAEAFF.

The CDR3 region has the DNA TGTGCCAGCAGTGAGAAGGACAGGGGCGAGCAGTACTTC. It yields the protein CASSEKDRGEQYF. This rearrangement joins TRBV27 to TRBJ2-7, with 9 bases that match TRBD1. Losses at the gene ends were 5 bases for V and 6 bases for J; bases not matched to a gene: 5. This CDR3 spans 13 amino acids. Germline V gene lookup returns CDR1 MNHEY and CDR2 SMNVEV (reference sequence).

The J gene is TRBJ1-1, the V gene TRBV10-3; D is perhaps TRBD1 (5 bases). V lost 2 bases, J lost 3 bases, and 10 bases lay in between. The CDR3 covers 14 residues. Germline CDR1 and CDR2: ENHRY and SYGVKD. The CDR3 nucleotides are TGTGCCATCAGTGAGAGGGGTCTCGACACTGAAGCTTTCTTT. Its translation: CAISERGLDTEAFF.

The chain uses TRBV29-1 and TRBJ2-7, with TRBD2 matching over 8 bases. Germline loops: CDR1 SQVTM, CDR2 ANQGSEA. The CDR3 is 14 amino acids. The trim removed 0 bases at V and 4 bases at J, leaving 5 bases unmatched. CDR3 sequence: CSVEESSGPYEQYF. CDR3 nucleotide sequence: TGCAGCGTTGAAGAGTCTAGCGGGCCTTACGAGCAGTACTTC.

This chain connects TRBV5-4 to TRBJ1-1, with D unclear. This CDR3 spans 13 amino acids. Germline lookup yields CDR1 SGHNT and CDR2 YYREEE (reference sequence). The ends were cut back, 4 bases at V and 4 bases at J, with 11 bases in the middle. Here the CDR3 DNA reads TGTGCCAGCAGCACGGCGGATACCACTGAAGCTTTCTTT. Translated: CASSTADTTEAFF.

V and J are TRBV9 and TRBJ2-4; 8 bases are a match to TRBD1. The ends lost 4 bases at V and 10 bases at J; junction bases unmatched: 13. CDR1 is SGDLS, CDR2 YYNGEE, per germline. The CDR3 is 15 residues long. The CDR3 reads CASSPTPLGTGIQYF. CDR3 coding DNA: TGTGCCAGCAGCCCAACTCCACTCGGGACAGGTATTCAGTACTTC.

The chain links TRBV29-1 to TRBJ1-6; 8 bases line up with TRBD1. Trimming took 5 bases from V and 10 from J; bases not matched to a gene: 7. The CDR3 is 13 residues long. CDR1 is SQVTM, CDR2 ANQGSEA, per germline. The CDR3 region is CSVTQGAESPLHF. In nucleotides, the CDR3 is TGCAGCGTTACCCAGGGGGCGGAATCACCCCTCCACTTT.

The gene calls are TRBV7-2 and TRBJ1-1; D is ambiguous. The germline V gene encodes CDR1 SGHTA and CDR2 FQGNSA. V was shortened by 1 base and J by 0 bases, with 18 bases between the two germline ends. This CDR3 is 18 amino acids long. In nucleotides, the CDR3 is TGTGCCAGCAGCTTAGATTTGGCAGGCCTCTCGTTGAACACTGAAGCTTTCTTT. Amino acid sequence: CASSLDLAGLSLNTEAFF.

The gene calls are TRBV5-4 and TRBJ2-7; 7 bases align to TRBD1. This CDR3 is 15 amino acids long. Losses at the gene ends were 4 bases for V and 2 bases for J; bases not matched to a gene: 9. Germline V lookup: CDR1 SGHNT, CDR2 YYREEE (reference sequence). This CDR3 reads CASSKTDRLAYEQYF. Written as DNA, the CDR3 is TGTGCCAGCAGCAAAACGGACAGGCTAGCCTACGAGCAGTACTTC.

The V gene is TRBV6-5, the J gene TRBJ1-5, with D possibly matching TRBD1 (6 bases). Germline CDR1 MNHEY, CDR2 SVGAGI. V was trimmed by 5 bases and J by 7 bases, leaving 18 bases between them. The CDR3 has 15 residues. CDR3 sequence reads: CASSTGGAGEQPQHF. The DNA for the CDR3 is TGTGCCAGCAGTACGGGGGGGGCAGGGGAACAGCCCCAGCATTTT.

The chain recombines TRBV2 with TRBJ2-4, with 8 positions matching TRBD1. The V gene end was trimmed by 4 bases and the J gene end by 10 bases; junction bases not matched to a gene: 12. The CDR3 has 15 amino acids. Per germline, CDR1 SNHLY and CDR2 FYNNEI. The CDR3 reads CASSARTGGYQIQYF. CDR3 in DNA: TGTGCCAGCAGTGCGCGAACAGGGGGTTACCAAATTCAGTACTTC. Drawing the rest from reference TRBV2 and TRBJ2-4, the complete variable domain is EPEVTQTPSHQVTQMGQEVILRCVPISNHLYFYWYRQILGQKVEFLVSFYNNEISEKSEIFDDQFSVERPDGSNFTLKIRSTKLEDSAMYFCASSARTGGYQIQYFGAGTRLSVL.

This rearrangement joins TRBV25-1 to TRBJ1-1; D unresolved. This CDR3 has 13 residues. Germline V CDR1 and CDR2: MGHDK, SYGVNS. Deletions cut 6 bases from V and 1 base from J, with 9 bases between. This CDR3 reads CASRAGSNTEAFF. CDR3 DNA sequence: TGTGCCAGCAGGGCGGGGTCGAACACTGAAGCTTTCTTT. Full variable domain (outside the CDR3, taken from reference TRBV25-1 and TRBJ1-1): EADIYQTPRYLVIGTGKKITLECSQTMGHDKMYWYQQDPGMELHLIHYSYGVNSTEKGDLSSESTVSRIRTEHFPLTLESARPSHTSQYLCASRAGSNTEAFFGQGTRLTVV.

The rearrangement joins TRBV6-1 to TRBJ1-1; D possibly corresponds to TRBD1 (5 bases). In germline, CDR1 is MNHNS, CDR2 SASEGT. V shed 1 base and J shed 6 bases, with 9 bases lying between them. This CDR3 has 13 residues. CDR3 bases: TGTGCCAGCAGTGAAGTAGGACACGCTGAAGCTTTCTTT. Its protein product is CASSEVGHAEAFF.

CDR3: CASSQEQGTGANVLTF. CDR3 DNA sequence: TGTGCCAGCAGCCAAGAACAGGGGACTGGGGCCAACGTCCTGACTTTC. This chain links TRBV3-1 (or the pseudogene TRBV3-2) with TRBJ2-6; 7 bases are shared with TRBD1. The CDR3 is 16 residues long. Germline values: CDR1 LGHDT, CDR2 YNNKEL (reference sequence). The J segment lost 2 bases and the V segment lost 0 bases, leaving 1 base of the junction unmatched.